One T cell receptor (beta chain) is described in this entry. V dropped 5 bases and J dropped 1 base, with 9 bases sitting between them. The CDR3 is made up of 15 amino acids. Per the germline V gene, CDR1 is LNHDA and CDR2 is SQIVND (reference sequence). This sample was taken from a study of blood T cell repertoires in COVID-19. Here immunoSEQ multiplex PCR was the method, and the copy in TCRdb shows in-frame clones only, minus some. The sample carries 150,000 to 200,000 clones, 94% recorded once. Specimen: peripheral blood. The clonotype originates from a man aged 25-40 years with COVID-19, enrolled during active disease. The rearrangement uses TRBV19 and TRBJ1-6; D possibly corresponds to TRBD1 (5 bases). Here the CDR3 DNA reads TGTGCCAGTAGTGGAGGGGAATCCTATAATTCACCCCTCCACTTT. Its protein product is CASSGGESYNSPLHF.